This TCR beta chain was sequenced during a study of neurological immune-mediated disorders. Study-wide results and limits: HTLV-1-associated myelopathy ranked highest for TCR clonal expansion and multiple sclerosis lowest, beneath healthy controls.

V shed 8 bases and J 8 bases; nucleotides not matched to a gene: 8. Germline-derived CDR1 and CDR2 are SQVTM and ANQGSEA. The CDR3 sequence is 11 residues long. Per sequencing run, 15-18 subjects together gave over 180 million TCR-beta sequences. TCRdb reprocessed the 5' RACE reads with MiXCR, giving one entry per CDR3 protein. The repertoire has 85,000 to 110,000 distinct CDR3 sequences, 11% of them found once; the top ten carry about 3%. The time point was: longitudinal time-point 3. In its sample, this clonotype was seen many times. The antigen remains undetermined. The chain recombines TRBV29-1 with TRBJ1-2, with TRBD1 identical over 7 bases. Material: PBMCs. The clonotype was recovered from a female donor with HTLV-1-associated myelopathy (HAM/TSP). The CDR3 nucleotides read TGCAGCATCGACAGGGTTGGCGGCTACACCTTC. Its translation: CSIDRVGGYTF.